The next 3 T cell receptor beta chains were all read from a single sample in a study of blood T cell repertoires in COVID-19. This table comes from immunoSEQ multiplex PCR, and its TCRdb copy is limited to in-frame clones, with some not included. The sample lists roughly 69,000 clones; around 86% were seen once. The material sequenced was peripheral blood. Every receptor here comes from a man aged 50 or older with active COVID-19.

This sequence joins TRBV27 and TRBJ2-1; unclear D gene. The CDR3 length is 13 residues. Germline V gene data show CDR1 as MNHEY and CDR2 as SMNVEV (reference sequence). The V end was cut by 4 bases, the J end by 0 bases, with 4 bases between. CDR3 sequence reads: CASSSSSYNEQFF. The CDR3 region has the DNA TGTGCCAGCAGTTCCAGCTCCTACAATGAGCAGTTCTTC.

The chain employs TRBV4-3 and TRBJ1-3, with D perhaps matching TRBD1 (5 bases). Germline CDR1 reads LGHNA; CDR2 reads YSLEER. The germline V and J ends were trimmed by 5 bases and 2 bases, with 16 bases remaining between them. This CDR3 has 16 amino acids. This CDR3 is CASSERPGMAGNTIYF. The CDR3 coding sequence is TGCGCCAGCAGCGAAAGGCCAGGGATGGCTGGAAACACCATATATTTT.

This chain connects TRBV5-4 to TRBJ2-3; TRBD2 is a possible D gene (6 bases). CDR3 length: 15 residues. Germline assignment: CDR1 SGHNT and CDR2 YYREEE (reference sequence). V lost 0 bases to trimming and J lost 1 base, with 9 bases between them. CDR3 sequence: CASSLGGVRTDTQYF. Here the CDR3 DNA reads TGTGCCAGCAGCTTGGGCGGGGTCCGCACAGATACGCAGTATTTT.